This T cell receptor beta chain was profiled in a study of shared clonotypes between healthy human individuals. The protocol was immunoSEQ multiplex PCR, while the TCRdb copy is restricted to in-frame clones and leaves out a portion. The repertoire holds some 2.3 million clones, over 85% seen once, with around 0.4% in the top ten. Looked up from germline, CDR1 is MGHRA and CDR2 is YSYEKL. The CDR3 runs 16 residues. V lost 4 bases, J lost 2 bases, and 16 bases lay in between. This TCR derives from a man aged 18 to 30 in good health. Some clones in this sample may be carry-over from other donors' samples. The source material was naive CD4+ T cells from PBMCs. Subset in this sample: CD45RA+ positively selected. The V and J genes are TRBV4-1 and TRBJ2-3; D is undetermined. In nucleotides, the CDR3 is TGCGCCAGCAGCCTAGGAAGCGCGGACCTCACAGATACGCAGTATTTT. Protein product: CASSLGSADLTDTQYF.